This TCR beta chain was found in a study of blood T cells in healthy people across ages (dated by TCRdb to between 2014 and 2017). General notes on the study: In model experiments, roughly one uniquely barcoded TCR beta cDNA molecule per two T cells was captured by template switching. The donors were divided into four age groups: young (average approximately 17 years), middle-aged (roughly 40), aged (around 59) and long-lived (82). Age-related changes in TCR beta repertoire diversity were measured in the study by deep sequencing normalized with unique cDNA molecular identifiers. For two donors (one aged 18 to 30 and one aged 80 or older), the study analyzed two additional independent replicas of 1 million unique cDNA reads from the same blood draw. To avoid experimental bias, donors of different ages were spread randomly across the sequencing lanes.

Ends trimmed: V by 7 bases, J by 4 bases; bases unmatched to a gene: 10. The CDR3 starts with the cysteine, ends with the phenylalanine, and has 15 residues. Only CDR3 DNA remains: 45 bases, in frame from the first base. The method behind the library was 5' RACE. The data were produced on an Illumina HiSeq 2500. A second PCR of about 7 to 12 cycles was run with a J-beta primer mix and a sample-barcoded 5' primer. A template-switch 5' adaptor carrying 12 random nucleotides introduced a unique molecular identifier onto each TCR beta cDNA molecule. Each sample yielded at least 3 million CDR3-containing paired-end reads. All of the RNA was converted into first-strand cDNA using the Mint cDNA synthesis kit, with a TRBC-specific oligonucleotide serving as the primer. Following uracil-DNA glycosylase treatment, a first 18-cycle PCR with universal primers M1SS and BC2_uni_R was performed on all cDNA. For the original study's pipeline: For normalization, 1 million high-quality reads were randomly selected from each sample, with every read carrying a distinct molecular identifier. Reads sharing molecular identifiers were discarded rather than binned into consensus sequences. MiTCR, with a Q25 quality threshold and the strictest error-elimination algorithm, was used for CDR3 identification, clonotype clustering and error correction. Lower-bound total TCR beta diversity was estimated with a nonparametric unseen species model using Euler transformation. Clones were called with MiXCR by TCRdb after fastp trimmed the public reads at Q25, and only in-frame beta chains were retained. Identical CDR3 protein sequences are pooled into one entry, listed with their most common genes and DNA. V and J calls and clone size were set by TCRdb, not the authors. The sample profile shows around 500,000 distinct CDR3 sequences; around 48% of them were found once. Clones ranked in the top ten supply approximately 25% of the sample.

The research as a whole found: Compared with the aged group, more naive CD4+ T cells, fewer expanded clones and increased TCR diversity were shown by the long-lived group, suggesting age selection. As age increased, observed TCR beta diversity per million T cells dropped in a roughly linear way, and a significant reduction was already evident by age 40. The percentage of naive T cells measured by flow cytometry correlated strongly with observed TCR beta diversity. Estimates of total diversity from one million sequenced T cells were regarded as lower bounds and underestimates. Because the CMV infection status of the donors was unknown, age-related changes in expanded clonotypes may potentially have been confounded. Bulk unsorted PBMC profiling prevented conclusive comparison of naive and antigen-experienced compartments.

The roughly 39 donors, aged about 6 to 95 years, were systemically healthy Caucasian individuals from Russia. Each donor gave about 10 milliliters of peripheral blood, drawn into EDTA-treated Vacutainer tubes. Ficoll-Paque density-gradient centrifugation was used to isolate PBMCs, with at least 6.5 million per sample. Trizol reagent was used to extract total RNA from PBMCs, with at least 5.5 micrograms per sample. Naive CD45RAhigh/CD27high T cell percentages were measured by flow cytometry on a PBMC aliquot from every donor. Regarding this clonotype: The antigen it binds to is not known. Nothing much larger sits one base from this clone, and base qualities are not available.

The receptor was derived from an elderly man in good health. Sequences were obtained from blood. Here the chain combines TRBV12-3 or TRBV12-4 and TRBJ2-3; 8 junctional bases match TRBD2. The CDR3 amino acid sequence is: CASTLRGAGSDTQYF. In nucleotides, the sequence is TGTGCCAGCACCTTGCGGGGGGCGGGTTCAGATACGCAGTATTTT.